This T cell receptor beta chain derives from a study of shared clonotypes between healthy human individuals. Across the study: Each donor contributed plates that comprised three CD4 naive, three CD4 memory, two CD8 naive and one CD8 memory. General study points: Generally, estimated richness proved larger in naive subsets than it did in memory subsets. Generation probabilities of non-shared clonotypes were lower (relative to those shared by all four donors).

Note on this clone: No antigen is known for it.

Sequencing used immunoSEQ multiplex PCR; TCRdb keeps in-frame clones, though not all of them. This sample has some 800,000 clones, with 92% found just once. CD45RO-negative cells were positively selected for CCR7, leaving out terminally differentiated effector memory CD45RA+ cells. The sequenced sample was naive CD8+ T cells sorted from blood. This receptor was taken from a young man in good health.

CDR3 coding DNA: TGCGCCAGCAGTCATTTGGACAGCCAGCGGGAGCTCTCCTACGAGCAGTACTTC. It translates to CASSHLDSQRELSYEQYF. This rearrangement joins TRBV23-1 to TRBJ2-7, with TRBD2 matching 8 bases. TRBV23-1 is assigned to the ORF class and has an uncertain function. Trimming at V came to 3 bases and at J to 0 bases, leaving 13 bases not matched to a gene. The CDR3 covers 18 residues.